Given below is one T cell receptor beta chain in context. Its antigen is unknown. Profiling relied on immunoSEQ multiplex PCR, and the TCRdb table lists in-frame clones only, not all of them. The repertoire consists of about 110,000 clones, with about nine tenths occurring once and the leading ten covering approximately 5%. CDR3 length: 14 amino acids. Germline CDR1 reads MNHEY; CDR2 reads SMNVEV (reference sequence). The V and J ends lost 6 bases and 9 bases respectively, with 15 bases between them. These data belong to a study of T cell responses to AZD1222 COVID-19 vaccine. Notes on the study in general: With two AZD1222 doses given, Spike-specific TCR breadth and depth both rose. The study found vaccine-associated CD4 TCRs spanning spike, dominant at 160-218 and 743-854. Possibly, clonal diversity was underestimated; donors were largely white British and included more females. Among spike-specific TCRs, nearly half reportedly target unmutated variant regions.

This sequence was found in an adult in good health. The chain has TRBV27 and TRBJ1-6; D not resolved. The specimen was peripheral blood, collected on day 0 of AZD1222 vaccination. The CDR3 DNA reads TGTGCCAGCAGCGATAGTACTTGGGCTTCACCCCTCCACTTT. The encoded protein is CASSDSTWASPLHF.